This T cell receptor beta chain was identified in a study of shared clonotypes between healthy human individuals. Germline CDR1 reads SGHTA; CDR2 reads FQGNSA. The V end lost 4 bases, the J end lost 3 bases, and 10 bases lay between the germline ends. The CDR3 loop spans 13 amino acids. Study-wide points: Across several donors, naive CD4 shared 5% to 6.5%, naive CD8 less than 4%, memory CD4 over 2%, memory CD8 around 0.36%.

Only in-frame clones appear in the TCRdb table, and some are missing; sequencing was by immunoSEQ multiplex PCR. This table has some 1.4 million clones, roughly 97% appearing once. Worth noting for this clone: The antigen is unknown.

Donors, without exception, were Caucasian adults residing in Nashville, Tennessee. CD4+ cells yielded CD45RA+ naive and CD45RA-negative memory subsets. The TCR comes from a man under 40 in good health. This sequence joins TRBV7-2 and TRBJ2-7; no definite D call. Sequencing was performed on naive CD4+ T cells sorted from blood. Specified subset: CD45RA+ positively selected. CDR3 protein: CASSSYSSYEQYF. The DNA of the CDR3 is TGTGCCAGCAGCTCTTATAGCAGCTACGAGCAGTACTTC.